This T cell receptor beta chain is drawn from a study of blood T cell repertoires in COVID-19. Study information: There were acute and convalescent COVID-19 samples, and they came from the United States, Italy and Spain.

As originally analysed: Estimation of nucleated cell counts was performed using reference gene primer amplification. Some clones are missing from TCRdb's copy, which holds only in-frame ones; the method was immunoSEQ multiplex PCR. V and J calls and clone size are as listed in that table; D and trimming were resolved from the DNA. The sample carries 250,000 to 300,000 clones, about 90% recorded once. Participants' reported clinical history set cohort assignment. Exposed participants encountered a COVID-19 case during the 2 weeks preceding study entry. Germline CDR1 reads SNHLY; CDR2 reads FYNNEI. With 3 bases removed from V and 0 bases from J, the gap between germline ends came to 8 bases. The CDR3 is 14 amino acids. The table lists this clone with a count of one.

This clonotype was obtained from a woman aged 50 to 65 who had been exposed to COVID-19. J is TRBJ1-1 and V is TRBV2, with a possible D match to TRBD1 (6 bases). The specimen sequenced was PBMCs or T cells enriched from blood (not recorded which). The CDR3 here is CASSEGALNTEAFF. The CDR3 DNA is TGTGCCAGCAGTGAGGGGGCTCTGAACACTGAAGCTTTCTTT.